The rows below give T cell receptor beta chains drawn from one sample of a study of T cell responses to AZD1222 COVID-19 vaccine. Some clones are missing from TCRdb's copy, which holds only in-frame ones; the method was immunoSEQ multiplex PCR. Seen here are 33,000 or so clones, roughly 88% observed once, and the top ten hold about 15%. The sequenced sample was peripheral blood, obtained 28 days after the second AZD1222 dose. Receptors originate from an adult who received the AZD1222 COVID-19 vaccine. Both conserved end residues are part of each CDR3. D genes are given only for firm matches. The size field is filled for only some rows; it gives once, few, many or a size class.

d_gene: NA; abundance: NA; j_gene: TRBJ2-7; len: 12; v_gene: TRBV18; CDR3aa: CASSPDSREQYF; CDR3nt: TGTGCCAGCTCACCAGATTCTCGCGAGCAGTACTTC
d_gene: NA; abundance: NA; j_gene: TRBJ1-1; len: 13; v_gene: TRBV2; CDR3aa: CASSELGWAEAFF; CDR3nt: TGTGCCAGCAGTGAATTGGGCTGGGCTGAAGCTTTCTTT
d_gene: NA; abundance: NA; j_gene: TRBJ1-2; len: 12; v_gene: TRBV11-1; CDR3aa: CASSQGWNGYTF; CDR3nt: TGTGCCAGCAGCCAAGGGTGGAATGGCTACACCTTC
d_gene: NA; abundance: NA; j_gene: TRBJ1-4; len: 14; v_gene: TRBV5-1; CDR3aa: CASSQDSSNEKLFF; CDR3nt: TGCGCCAGCAGCCAGGACAGCAGTAATGAAAAACTGTTTTTT
d_gene: TRBD2; abundance: NA; j_gene: TRBJ2-3; len: 14; v_gene: TRBV6-5; CDR3aa: CASSYGTNQDTQYF; CDR3nt: TGTGCCAGCAGTTACGGGACTAACCAAGATACGCAGTATTTT
d_gene: NA; abundance: NA; j_gene: TRBJ2-5; len: 13; v_gene: TRBV18; CDR3aa: CASSSDLQETQYF; CDR3nt: TGTGCCAGCTCATCCGACTTGCAAGAGACCCAGTACTTC
d_gene: NA; abundance: NA; j_gene: TRBJ2-5; len: 15; v_gene: TRBV7-8; CDR3aa: CASSLVGNSQETQYF; CDR3nt: TGTGCCAGCAGCTTAGTGGGTAACAGTCAAGAGACCCAGTACTTC
d_gene: NA; abundance: NA; j_gene: TRBJ1-6; len: 14; v_gene: TRBV7-2; CDR3aa: CASSVGSRGSPLHF; CDR3nt: TGTGCCAGCAGCGTCGGGAGCAGGGGTTCACCCCTCCACTTT
d_gene: TRBD1; abundance: NA; j_gene: TRBJ1-2; len: 15; v_gene: TRBV7-2; CDR3aa: CASSSEGQGAFGYTF; CDR3nt: TGTGCCAGCAGCTCCGAGGGACAGGGGGCATTTGGCTACACCTTC
d_gene: NA; abundance: NA; j_gene: TRBJ2-1; len: 14; v_gene: TRBV6-5; CDR3aa: CASKVGLIDNEQFF; CDR3nt: TGTGCCAGCAAGGTCGGCCTAATCGATAATGAGCAGTTCTTC
d_gene: NA; abundance: NA; j_gene: TRBJ1-6; len: 13; v_gene: TRBV5-4; CDR3aa: CASTETPNSPLHF; CDR3nt: TGTGCCAGCACCGAAACCCCCAATTCACCCCTCCACTTT
d_gene: TRBD2; abundance: NA; j_gene: TRBJ2-1; len: 19; v_gene: TRBV6-2/TRBV6-3; CDR3aa: CASSYGGLAGGQPNNEQFF; CDR3nt: TGTGCCAGCAGTTACGGTGGACTAGCGGGGGGCCAACCGAACAATGAGCAGTTCTTC
d_gene: NA; abundance: NA; j_gene: TRBJ1-1; len: 12; v_gene: TRBV10-3; CDR3aa: CAISRNREEAFF; CDR3nt: TGTGCCATCAGTCGAAACAGGGAAGAAGCTTTCTTT
d_gene: TRBD1; abundance: NA; j_gene: TRBJ1-6; len: 17; v_gene: TRBV15; CDR3aa: CATSNLEPGGADSPLHF; CDR3nt: TGTGCCACCAGCAACCTTGAACCAGGGGGCGCAGATTCACCCCTCCACTTT
d_gene: NA; abundance: NA; j_gene: TRBJ1-4; len: 17; v_gene: TRBV24-1; CDR3aa: CATSDISTENHNEKLFF; CDR3nt: TGTGCCACCAGTGATATCTCGACAGAAAATCATAATGAAAAACTGTTTTTT
d_gene: NA; abundance: NA; j_gene: TRBJ1-2; len: 15; v_gene: TRBV6-5; CDR3aa: CAILGGDGANYGYTF; CDR3nt: TGTGCCATCCTAGGAGGGGACGGAGCTAACTATGGCTACACCTTC
d_gene: NA; abundance: NA; j_gene: TRBJ2-7; len: 13; v_gene: TRBV7-7; CDR3aa: CASSLRADYEQYF; CDR3nt: TGTGCTAGCAGCTTACGGGCCGACTACGAGCAGTACTTC
d_gene: NA; abundance: NA; j_gene: TRBJ2-3; len: 15; v_gene: TRBV6-5; CDR3aa: CASSYLSKYTDTQYF; CDR3nt: TGTGCCAGCAGTTACCTATCCAAATACACAGATACGCAGTATTTT
d_gene: TRBD2; abundance: NA; j_gene: TRBJ2-4; len: 13; v_gene: TRBV12-3/TRBV12-4; CDR3aa: CASMSGGLTIQYF; CDR3nt: TGTGCCAGCATGAGCGGGGGACTCACCATTCAGTACTTC
d_gene: TRBD1; abundance: NA; j_gene: TRBJ2-7; len: 13; v_gene: TRBV29-1; CDR3aa: CSVERDSSYEQYF; CDR3nt: TGCAGCGTTGAGAGGGACAGTTCCTACGAGCAGTACTTC
d_gene: NA; abundance: NA; j_gene: TRBJ1-2; len: 14; v_gene: TRBV27; CDR3aa: CASSFGYKGSGYTF; CDR3nt: TGTGCCAGCAGTTTCGGTTACAAAGGAAGTGGCTACACCTTC
d_gene: TRBD2; abundance: NA; j_gene: TRBJ2-7; len: 22; v_gene: TRBV19; CDR3aa: CASSTTSMRDRRLAGFSYEQYF; CDR3nt: TGTGCCAGTAGTACTACGTCCATGAGGGACAGGAGACTAGCGGGGTTTTCCTACGAGCAGTACTTC
d_gene: NA; abundance: NA; j_gene: TRBJ2-7; len: 13; v_gene: TRBV2; CDR3aa: CASSVQGGHEQYF; CDR3nt: TGTGCCAGCAGTGTCCAAGGGGGACACGAGCAGTACTTC
d_gene: NA; abundance: NA; j_gene: TRBJ1-2; len: 14; v_gene: TRBV20-1; CDR3aa: CSASQRQNGGGYTF; CDR3nt: TGCAGTGCTAGTCAACGCCAAAACGGGGGTGGCTACACCTTC
d_gene: TRBD1; abundance: NA; j_gene: TRBJ1-2; len: 15; v_gene: TRBV6-6; CDR3aa: CASSGGTARNYGYTF; CDR3nt: TGTGCCAGCAGTGGCGGGACAGCCCGGAACTATGGCTACACCTTC
d_gene: NA; abundance: NA; j_gene: TRBJ1-5; len: 17; v_gene: TRBV19; CDR3aa: CASSITGAAGVNQPQHF; CDR3nt: TGTGCCAGTAGTATCACCGGGGCCGCAGGGGTGAATCAGCCCCAGCATTTT
d_gene: NA; abundance: once; j_gene: TRBJ1-2; len: 15; v_gene: TRBV6-2/TRBV6-3; CDR3aa: CASSSDRIPNYGYTF; CDR3nt: TGTGCCAGCAGTAGCGACAGAATACCTAACTATGGCTACACCTTC
d_gene: TRBD1; abundance: NA; j_gene: TRBJ1-1; len: 15; v_gene: TRBV27; CDR3aa: CASTPRRQGARGAFF; CDR3nt: TGTGCCAGCACTCCCCGGAGACAGGGGGCGCGGGGAGCTTTCTTT
d_gene: NA; abundance: NA; j_gene: TRBJ1-2; len: 13; v_gene: TRBV24-1; CDR3aa: CATRPRGNYGYTF; CDR3nt: TGTGCCACCAGGCCTCGGGGGAACTATGGCTACACCTTC
d_gene: TRBD1; abundance: NA; j_gene: TRBJ2-7; len: 15; v_gene: TRBV29-1; CDR3aa: CSGGGLGQGAGEQYF; CDR3nt: TGCAGCGGAGGGGGCCTCGGACAGGGGGCAGGTGAGCAGTACTTC
d_gene: NA; abundance: NA; j_gene: TRBJ2-2; len: 14; v_gene: TRBV28; CDR3aa: CASSKRGWSGELFF; CDR3nt: TGTGCCAGCAGCAAGAGGGGTTGGTCCGGGGAGCTGTTTTTT
d_gene: TRBD1; abundance: NA; j_gene: TRBJ2-3; len: 16; v_gene: TRBV18; CDR3aa: CASSPIRDRSTDTQYF; CDR3nt: TGTGCCAGCTCACCAATAAGGGACAGGTCCACAGATACGCAGTATTTT
d_gene: TRBD1; abundance: NA; j_gene: TRBJ1-5; len: 16; v_gene: TRBV19; CDR3aa: CASSIAGGLGNQPQHF; CDR3nt: TGTGCCAGTAGTATTGCAGGGGGATTAGGCAATCAGCCCCAGCATTTT
d_gene: TRBD2; abundance: NA; j_gene: TRBJ2-7; len: 16; v_gene: TRBV4-1; CDR3aa: CASSQGPSGVLEEQYF; CDR3nt: TGCGCCAGCAGCCAAGGTCCTAGCGGGGTACTGGAAGAGCAGTACTTC
d_gene: NA; abundance: NA; j_gene: TRBJ1-5; len: 14; v_gene: TRBV19; CDR3aa: CASSIRHDPQPQHF; CDR3nt: TGTGCCAGTAGTATCCGACATGATCCCCAGCCCCAGCATTTT
d_gene: TRBD1; abundance: NA; j_gene: TRBJ2-7; len: 19; v_gene: TRBV24-1; CDR3aa: CATSDNRGPGQGTLFEQYF; CDR3nt: TGTGCCACCAGTGATAATAGGGGACCGGGACAGGGGACCTTGTTCGAGCAGTACTTC
d_gene: NA; abundance: NA; j_gene: TRBJ2-2; len: 15; v_gene: TRBV18; CDR3aa: CASSPEQSTRGELFF; CDR3nt: TGTGCCAGCTCACCTGAACAGAGCACGCGCGGGGAGCTGTTTTTT
d_gene: NA; abundance: once; j_gene: TRBJ1-2; len: 16; v_gene: TRBV4-1; CDR3aa: CASSQEATLPLYGYTF; CDR3nt: TGCGCCAGCAGCCAAGAGGCGACACTTCCGCTCTATGGCTACACCTTC
d_gene: TRBD1; abundance: NA; j_gene: TRBJ2-2; len: 16; v_gene: TRBV7-2; CDR3aa: CASRPGQAANTGELFF; CDR3nt: TGTGCCAGCAGGCCGGGACAGGCGGCGAACACCGGGGAGCTGTTTTTT
d_gene: NA; abundance: once; j_gene: TRBJ1-2; len: 15; v_gene: TRBV5-8; CDR3aa: CASSLAAPIRGGYTF; CDR3nt: TGTGCCAGCAGCTTGGCGGCACCTATCCGGGGGGGCTACACCTTC
d_gene: TRBD1; abundance: NA; j_gene: TRBJ1-2; len: 18; v_gene: TRBV5-1; CDR3aa: CASSLLPNGDRANYGYTF; CDR3nt: TGCGCCAGCAGCTTGCTGCCGAATGGGGACAGGGCGAACTATGGCTACACCTTC
d_gene: NA; abundance: NA; j_gene: TRBJ2-3; len: 16; v_gene: TRBV4-3; CDR3aa: CASSQDVVYETDTQYF; CDR3nt: TGCGCCAGCAGCCAAGATGTGGTCTACGAAACAGATACGCAGTATTTT
d_gene: NA; abundance: NA; j_gene: TRBJ1-1; len: 15; v_gene: TRBV19; CDR3aa: CASTDSGYLNTEAFF; CDR3nt: TGTGCCAGTACCGATTCAGGATATCTGAACACTGAAGCTTTCTTT